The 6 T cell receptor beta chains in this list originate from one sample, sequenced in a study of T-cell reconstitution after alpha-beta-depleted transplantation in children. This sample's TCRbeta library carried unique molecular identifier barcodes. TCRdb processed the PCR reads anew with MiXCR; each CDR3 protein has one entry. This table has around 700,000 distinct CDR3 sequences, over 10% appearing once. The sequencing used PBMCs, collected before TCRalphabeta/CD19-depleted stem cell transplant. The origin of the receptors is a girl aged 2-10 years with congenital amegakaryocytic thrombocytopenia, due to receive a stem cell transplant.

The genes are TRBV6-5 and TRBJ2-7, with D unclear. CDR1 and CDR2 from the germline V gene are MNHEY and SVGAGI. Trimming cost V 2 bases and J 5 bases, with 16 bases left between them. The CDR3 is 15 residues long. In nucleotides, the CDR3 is TGTGCCAGCAGTTACGTGCATTTCTCGGCCGACGAGCAGTACTTC. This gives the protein CASSYVHFSADEQYF.

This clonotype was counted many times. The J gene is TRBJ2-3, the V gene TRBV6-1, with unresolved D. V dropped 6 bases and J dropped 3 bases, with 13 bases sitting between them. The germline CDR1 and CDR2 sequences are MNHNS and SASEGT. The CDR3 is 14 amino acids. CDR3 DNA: TGTGCCAGCAGCGTGGCCAGGTCGACAGATACGCAGTATTTT. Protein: CASSVARSTDTQYF.

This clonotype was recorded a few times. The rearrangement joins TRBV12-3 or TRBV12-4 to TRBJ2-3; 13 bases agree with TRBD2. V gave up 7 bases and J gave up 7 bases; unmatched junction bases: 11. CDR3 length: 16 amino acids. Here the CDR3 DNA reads TGTGCCAGCACCACACTAGCGGGGGGGCTTCAGAATACGCAGTATTTT. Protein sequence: CASTTLAGGLQNTQYF.

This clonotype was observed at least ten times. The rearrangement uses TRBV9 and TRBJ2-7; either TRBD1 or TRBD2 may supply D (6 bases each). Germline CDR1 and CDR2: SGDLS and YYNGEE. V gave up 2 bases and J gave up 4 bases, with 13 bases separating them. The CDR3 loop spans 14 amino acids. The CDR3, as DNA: TGTGCCAGCAGCGTTGGTATAGGGGGGTACGAGCAGTACTTC. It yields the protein CASSVGIGGYEQYF.

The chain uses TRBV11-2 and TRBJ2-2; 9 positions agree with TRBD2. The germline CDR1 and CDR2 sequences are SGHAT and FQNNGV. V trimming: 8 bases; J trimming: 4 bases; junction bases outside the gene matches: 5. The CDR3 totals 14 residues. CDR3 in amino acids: CASGPGLATGELFF. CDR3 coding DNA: TGTGCCAGCGGACCGGGACTAGCCACCGGGGAGCTGTTTTTT.

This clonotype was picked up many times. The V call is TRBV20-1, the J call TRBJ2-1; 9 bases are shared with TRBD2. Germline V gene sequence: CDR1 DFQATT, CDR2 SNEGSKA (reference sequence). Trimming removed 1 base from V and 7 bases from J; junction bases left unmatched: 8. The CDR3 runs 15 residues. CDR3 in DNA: TGCAGTGCTAGAGTGGGCGGGAGGGCCACGAATGAGCAGTTCTTC. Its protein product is CSARVGGRATNEQFF.